The entry below describes one T cell receptor beta chain. The data stem from a study of Ad26.COV2.S vaccination and SARS-CoV-2 variants. Study context: Intramuscular Ad26.COV2.S doses were given once or twice, 56 days apart.

Assay used: immunoSEQ multiplex PCR; TCRdb lists only in-frame clones, some missing. The sample records roughly 300,000 clones, approximately 90% being singletons. Treatment here: around 19 received Ad26.COV2.S at low or high dose, single or two shots; about five received placebo; per-sample allocation not given. Samples were taken on day 63 after the first vaccine or placebo injection. The V end was cut by 1 base, the J end by 3 bases, with 11 bases between. Germline CDR1 reads LGHDT; CDR2 reads YNNKEL (reference sequence). The CDR3 sequence is 15 residues long. The sequencing here drew on peripheral blood, taken in a trial of Ad26.COV2.S vaccine versus placebo. The source of this sequence is a person between 18 and 65 years old who received the Ad26.COV2.S COVID-19 vaccine or a placebo. The chain is built from TRBV3-1 (or the pseudogene TRBV3-2) and TRBJ2-3, with TRBD2 as a possible D gene (5 bases). DNA for the CDR3: TGTGCCAGCAGCCAAGTCCGGACTCGTACAGATACGCAGTATTTT. It translates to CASSQVRTRTDTQYF.